A single sample is the source of the 9 T cell receptor beta chains below, sequenced in a study of T cell responses to AZD1222 COVID-19 vaccine. Here immunoSEQ multiplex PCR was the method, and the copy in TCRdb shows in-frame clones only, minus some. Of under 150,000 clones listed, about 90% are singletons. The material was peripheral blood, obtained on day 0 of AZD1222 vaccination. All receptors come from an adult in good health.

V is TRBV27 and J is TRBJ1-2; tentative D call: TRBD1 (6 bases). This CDR3 has 15 residues. Germline V gives CDR1 MNHEY, CDR2 SMNVEV (reference sequence). Trimming pared 0 bases from V and 5 bases from J, leaving 13 bases between. CDR3 in amino acids: CASSLSPGRGYGYTF. The CDR3 nucleotides read TGTGCCAGCAGTTTATCTCCAGGCAGGGGTTATGGCTACACCTTC.

CDR3 DNA: TGTGCCAGTAGTATAGAGGCGGGGCAAACCGGGGAGCTGTTTTTT. Its translation is CASSIEAGQTGELFF. J is TRBJ2-2 and V is TRBV19, with D possibly matching TRBD2 (6 bases). Germline V lookup: CDR1 LNHDA, CDR2 SQIVND (reference sequence). The CDR3 contains 15 residues. V lost 0 bases, J lost 5 bases, and 10 bases lay in between.

This chain joins TRBV14 and TRBJ2-1, with no clear D. The CDR3 is 17 residues long. Per the germline V gene, CDR1 is SGHDN and CDR2 is FVKESK. Trimming left V 5 bases short and J 2 bases short, with 19 bases between. The CDR3 spells CASSTQSVLLTYNEQFF. CDR3 DNA sequence: TGTGCCAGCAGCACGCAGTCGGTACTCCTGACCTACAATGAGCAGTTCTTC.

This chain joins TRBV5-1 and TRBJ2-1; tentatively, D is TRBD2 (6 bases). With 1 base removed from V and 10 bases from J, the gap between germline ends came to 15 bases. CDR3 length: 14 amino acids. Germline CDR1 and CDR2: SGHRS and YFSETQ. CDR3 bases: TGCGCCAGCAGCTTGTTCTACGGGAGCTTGGAGCAGTTCTTC. The encoded protein is CASSLFYGSLEQFF. Using reference TRBV5-1 and TRBJ2-1 for the parts outside the CDR3, the full variable domain is KAGVTQTPRYLIKTRGQQVTLSCSPISGHRSVSWYQQTPGQGLQFLFEYFSETQRNKGNFPGRFSGRQFSNSRSEMNVSTLELGDSALYLCASSLFYGSLEQFFGPGTRLTVL.

The chain is built from TRBV7-2 and TRBJ1-2; D call uncertain. This CDR3 is built from 14 residues. The V gene lost 1 base and the J gene lost 2 bases, with 8 bases spanning the gap. The germline gives CDR1 SGHTA, CDR2 FQGNSA. The CDR3 DNA reads as TGTGCCAGCAGCTTAGGTATCCCAAACTATGGCTACACCTTC. This translates into CASSLGIPNYGYTF.

The chain uses TRBV5-1 and TRBJ1-6; D ambiguous. The CDR3 is made up of 14 amino acids. V was trimmed by 0 bases and J by 8 bases, leaving 9 bases between them. Germline CDR1 SGHRS, CDR2 YFSETQ. CDR3 amino acids: CASSLGTADSPLHF. The CDR3 coding sequence is TGCGCCAGCAGCTTGGGGACGGCCGATTCACCCCTCCACTTT.

The chain recombines TRBV18 with TRBJ1-3; 7 bases are shared with TRBD1. Germline CDR1 and CDR2: KGHSH and LQKENI. V dropped 2 bases and J dropped 4; count of bases not matched to a gene: 5. The CDR3 sequence is 15 residues long. Here the CDR3 reads CASSPNKGQGNTIYF. As DNA, the CDR3 is TGTGCCAGCTCACCAAATAAGGGACAGGGAAACACCATATATTTT.

Only one count was recorded for this clone. This sequence joins TRBV27 and TRBJ1-1, with a possible D match to TRBD1 (6 bases). This CDR3 contains 12 residues. Per germline, CDR1 MNHEY and CDR2 SMNVEV (reference sequence). V was shortened by 11 bases and J by 5 bases, with 15 bases between the two germline ends. The CDR3: CASRGGVTEAFF. CDR3 DNA: TGTGCCTCCAGAGGGGGGGTGACTGAAGCTTTCTTT.

This sequence joins TRBV19 and TRBJ2-1; 9 bases fit TRBD1. Germline V gene sequence: CDR1 LNHDA, CDR2 SQIVND (reference sequence). The CDR3 runs to 15 residues. The junction had 14 bases not matched to a gene; V was cut back by 5 bases and J by 12 bases. DNA of the CDR3: TGTGCCAGTAGTCTCCGGGGACAGGGATTGTGGACGCAGTTCTTC. Translation gives CASSLRGQGLWTQFF. The full variable domain, its missing parts supplied by reference TRBV19 and TRBJ2-1, is DGGITQSPKYLFRKEGQNVTLSCEQNLNHDAMYWYRQDPGQGLRLIYYSQIVNDFQKGDIAEGYSVSREKKESFPLTVTSAQKNPTAFYLCASSLRGQGLWTQFFGPGTRLTVL.